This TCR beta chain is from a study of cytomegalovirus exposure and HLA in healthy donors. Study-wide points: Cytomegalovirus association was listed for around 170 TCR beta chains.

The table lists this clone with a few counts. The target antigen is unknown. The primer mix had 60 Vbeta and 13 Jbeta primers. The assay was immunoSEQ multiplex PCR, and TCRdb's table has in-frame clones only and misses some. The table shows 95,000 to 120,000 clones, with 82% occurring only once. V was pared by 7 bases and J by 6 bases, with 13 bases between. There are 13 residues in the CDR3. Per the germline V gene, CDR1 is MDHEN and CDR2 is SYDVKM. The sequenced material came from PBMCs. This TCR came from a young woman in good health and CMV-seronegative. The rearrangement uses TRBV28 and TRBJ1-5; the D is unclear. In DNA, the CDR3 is TGTGCCAGCACTCAAGACGCGGTTCAGCCCCAGCATTTT. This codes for CASTQDAVQPQHF.